The sample holds one count of the clone carrying this TCR beta chain. Antigen specificity is unknown. The sample belongs to a study of T cell responses to AZD1222 COVID-19 vaccine. Study outcomes and limitations: It was only after the peak T cell response that any repertoires were sampled.

The protocol was immunoSEQ multiplex PCR, while the TCRdb copy is restricted to in-frame clones and leaves out a portion. Of about 86,000 clones listed, over 85% are singletons. CDR3 length equals 16 residues. Trimming took 2 bases from V and 0 from J; bases not matched to a gene: 3. The germline V gene has CDR1 KGHSH and CDR2 LQKENI. V is TRBV18 and J is TRBJ2-2, with 7 bases fitting TRBD2. This sequence originates from an adult who received the AZD1222 COVID-19 vaccine. The input for sequencing was peripheral blood, taken 28 days after the second AZD1222 dose. CDR3: CASSPAAGTNTGELFF. The CDR3 DNA reads TGTGCCAGCTCACCAGCAGCGGGGACGAACACCGGGGAGCTGTTTTTT.